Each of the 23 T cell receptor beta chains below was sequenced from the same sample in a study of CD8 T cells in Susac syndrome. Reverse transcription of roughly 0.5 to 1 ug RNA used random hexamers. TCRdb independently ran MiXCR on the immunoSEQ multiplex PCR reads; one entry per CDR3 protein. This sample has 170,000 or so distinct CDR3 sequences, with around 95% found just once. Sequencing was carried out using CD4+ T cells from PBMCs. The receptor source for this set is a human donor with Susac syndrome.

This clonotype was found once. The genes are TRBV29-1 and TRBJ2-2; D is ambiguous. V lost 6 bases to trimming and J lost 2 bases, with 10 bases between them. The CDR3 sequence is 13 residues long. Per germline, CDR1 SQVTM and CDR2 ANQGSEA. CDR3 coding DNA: TGCAGCGTCGGATGGACCAACACCGGGGAGCTGTTTTTT. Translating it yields CSVGWTNTGELFF.

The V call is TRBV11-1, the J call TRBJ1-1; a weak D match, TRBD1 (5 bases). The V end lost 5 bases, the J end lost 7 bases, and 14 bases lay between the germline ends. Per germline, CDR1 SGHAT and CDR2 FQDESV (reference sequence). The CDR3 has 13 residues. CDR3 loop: CASSLYQGGEAFF. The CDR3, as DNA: TGTGCCAGCAGCCTCTATCAGGGCGGTGAAGCTTTCTTT.

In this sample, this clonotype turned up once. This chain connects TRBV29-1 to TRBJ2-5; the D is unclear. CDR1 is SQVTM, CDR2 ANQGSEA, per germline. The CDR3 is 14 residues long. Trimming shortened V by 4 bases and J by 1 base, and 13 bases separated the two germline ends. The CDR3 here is CSVASVSLQETQYF. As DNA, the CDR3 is TGCAGCGTTGCTTCGGTCAGCCTCCAAGAGACCCAGTACTTC.

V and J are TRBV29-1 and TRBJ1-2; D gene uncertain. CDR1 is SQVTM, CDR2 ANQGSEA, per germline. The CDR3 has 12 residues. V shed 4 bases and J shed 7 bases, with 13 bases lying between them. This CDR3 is CSVGPEEGGYTF. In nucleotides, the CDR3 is TGCAGCGTTGGCCCCGAGGAGGGTGGCTACACCTTC.

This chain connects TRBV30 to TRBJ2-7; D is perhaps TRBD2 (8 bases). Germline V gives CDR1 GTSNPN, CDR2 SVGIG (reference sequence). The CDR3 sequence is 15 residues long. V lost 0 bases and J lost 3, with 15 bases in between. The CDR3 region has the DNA TGTGCCTGGAGTGTAGGGGGCGCGGGAGGCTACGAGCAGTACTTC. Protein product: CAWSVGGAGGYEQYF.

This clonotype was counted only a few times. CDR3 amino acids: CSVAGGTYEQYF. As DNA, the CDR3 is TGCAGCGTTGCAGGGGGGACCTACGAGCAGTACTTC. V gene TRBV29-1 combines with J gene TRBJ2-7; D perhaps matches TRBD1 (7 bases). Germline CDR1 and CDR2: SQVTM and ANQGSEA. The CDR3 spans 12 residues. Trimming removed 4 bases at V and 2 bases at J, with 9 bases between.

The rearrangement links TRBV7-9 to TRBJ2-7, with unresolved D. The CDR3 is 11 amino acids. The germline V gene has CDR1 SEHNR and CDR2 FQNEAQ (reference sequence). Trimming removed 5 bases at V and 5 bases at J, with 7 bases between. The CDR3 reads CASSHVNEQYF. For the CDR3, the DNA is TGTGCCAGCAGCCACGTGAACGAGCAGTACTTC.

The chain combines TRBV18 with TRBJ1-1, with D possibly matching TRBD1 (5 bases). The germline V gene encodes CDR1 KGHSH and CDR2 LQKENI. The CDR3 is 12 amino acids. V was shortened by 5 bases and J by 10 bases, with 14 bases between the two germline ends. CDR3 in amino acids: CASSEERGGAFF. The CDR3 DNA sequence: TGTGCCAGCTCAGAGGAGCGCGGGGGAGCTTTCTTT.

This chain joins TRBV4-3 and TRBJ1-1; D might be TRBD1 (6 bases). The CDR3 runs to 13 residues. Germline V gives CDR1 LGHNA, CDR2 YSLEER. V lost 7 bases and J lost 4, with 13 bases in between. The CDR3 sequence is CASTRTVGTEAFF. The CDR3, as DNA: TGCGCCAGCACCCGGACAGTCGGCACTGAAGCTTTCTTT.

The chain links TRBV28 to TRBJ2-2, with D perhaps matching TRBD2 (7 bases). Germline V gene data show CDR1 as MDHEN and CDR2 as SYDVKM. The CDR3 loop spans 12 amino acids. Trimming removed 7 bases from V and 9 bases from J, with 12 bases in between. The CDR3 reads CASTPGGRELFF. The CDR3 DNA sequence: TGTGCCAGCACGCCGGGGGGCCGGGAGCTGTTTTTT.

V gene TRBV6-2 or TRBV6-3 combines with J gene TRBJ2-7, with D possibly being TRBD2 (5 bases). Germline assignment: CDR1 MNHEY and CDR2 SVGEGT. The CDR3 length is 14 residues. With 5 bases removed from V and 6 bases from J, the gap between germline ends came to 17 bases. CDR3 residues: CASSKNTGLAEQYF. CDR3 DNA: TGTGCCAGCAGTAAGAACACCGGACTTGCCGAGCAGTACTTC.

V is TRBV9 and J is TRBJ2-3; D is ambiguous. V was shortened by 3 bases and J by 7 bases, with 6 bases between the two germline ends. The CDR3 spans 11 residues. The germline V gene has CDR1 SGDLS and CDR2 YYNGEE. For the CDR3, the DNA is TGTGCCAGCAGCGCGGGTTATACGCAGTATTTT. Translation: CASSAGYTQYF.

The CDR3 nucleotides are TGCGCCAGCAGTCCCCAGGGGGGACTCGGCTACACCTTC. Translation: CASSPQGGLGYTF. The chain has TRBV4-3 and TRBJ1-2; 7 bases are shared with TRBD1. The CDR3 sequence is 13 residues long. V was pared by 6 bases and J by 8 bases, with 9 bases of the junction left unmatched. From germline, CDR1 is LGHNA and CDR2 YSLEER.

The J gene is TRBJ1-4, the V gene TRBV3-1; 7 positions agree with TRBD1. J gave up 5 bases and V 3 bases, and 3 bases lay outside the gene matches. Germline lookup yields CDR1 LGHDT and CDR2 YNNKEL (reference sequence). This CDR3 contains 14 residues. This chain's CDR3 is CASSQTGRNEKLFF. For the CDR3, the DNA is TGTGCCAGCAGCCAGACAGGGAGAAATGAAAAACTGTTTTTT.

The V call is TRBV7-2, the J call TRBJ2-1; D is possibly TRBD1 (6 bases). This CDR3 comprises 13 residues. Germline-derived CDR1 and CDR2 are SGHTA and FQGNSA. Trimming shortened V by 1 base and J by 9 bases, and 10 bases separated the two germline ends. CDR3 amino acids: CASSLGPGVEQFF. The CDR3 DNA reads TGTGCCAGCAGCTTAGGACCAGGGGTTGAGCAGTTCTTC. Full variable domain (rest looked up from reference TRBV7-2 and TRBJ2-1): GAGVSQSPSNKVTEKGKDVELRCDPISGHTALYWYRQSLGQGLEFLIYFQGNSAPDKSGLPSDRFSAERTGGSVSTLTIQRTQQEDSAVYLCASSLGPGVEQFFGPGTRLTVL.

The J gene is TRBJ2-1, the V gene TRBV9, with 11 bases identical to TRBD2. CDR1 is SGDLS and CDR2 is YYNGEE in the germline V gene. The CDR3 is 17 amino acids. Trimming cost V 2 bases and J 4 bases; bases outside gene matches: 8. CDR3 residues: CASSVAPTSGGYNEQFF. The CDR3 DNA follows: TGTGCCAGCAGCGTGGCCCCTACTAGCGGGGGATACAATGAGCAGTTCTTC.

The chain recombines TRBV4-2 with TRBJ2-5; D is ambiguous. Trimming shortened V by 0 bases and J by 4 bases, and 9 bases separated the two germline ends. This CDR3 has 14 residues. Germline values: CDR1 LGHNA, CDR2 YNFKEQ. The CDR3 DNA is TGTGCCAGCAGCCAAGAAAGCGCCGGAGAGACCCAGTACTTC. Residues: CASSQESAGETQYF.

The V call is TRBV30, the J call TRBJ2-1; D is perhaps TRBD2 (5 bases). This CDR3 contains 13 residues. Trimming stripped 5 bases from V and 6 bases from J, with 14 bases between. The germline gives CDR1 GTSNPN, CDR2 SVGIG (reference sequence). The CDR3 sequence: CAWASARGNEQFF. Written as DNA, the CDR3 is TGTGCCTGGGCATCGGCCCGGGGCAATGAGCAGTTCTTC.

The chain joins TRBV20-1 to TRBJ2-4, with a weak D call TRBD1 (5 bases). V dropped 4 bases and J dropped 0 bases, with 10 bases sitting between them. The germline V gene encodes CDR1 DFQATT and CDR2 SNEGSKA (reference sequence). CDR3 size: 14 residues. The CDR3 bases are TGCAGTGCTACAGGGCCCCTAGCCAAAAACATTCAGTACTTC. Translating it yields CSATGPLAKNIQYF.

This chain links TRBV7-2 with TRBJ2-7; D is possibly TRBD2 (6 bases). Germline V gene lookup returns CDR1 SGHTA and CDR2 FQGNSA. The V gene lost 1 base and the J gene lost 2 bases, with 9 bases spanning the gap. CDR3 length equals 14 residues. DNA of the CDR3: TGTGCCAGCAGCTTAGTGGGGGGAACCTACGAGCAGTACGTC. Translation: CASSLVGGTYEQYV.

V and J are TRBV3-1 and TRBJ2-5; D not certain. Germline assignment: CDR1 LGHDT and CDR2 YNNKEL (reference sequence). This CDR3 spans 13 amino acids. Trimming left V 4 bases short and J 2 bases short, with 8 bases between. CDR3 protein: CASSLTQQETQYF. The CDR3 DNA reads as TGTGCCAGCAGCCTCACTCAGCAAGAGACCCAGTACTTC.

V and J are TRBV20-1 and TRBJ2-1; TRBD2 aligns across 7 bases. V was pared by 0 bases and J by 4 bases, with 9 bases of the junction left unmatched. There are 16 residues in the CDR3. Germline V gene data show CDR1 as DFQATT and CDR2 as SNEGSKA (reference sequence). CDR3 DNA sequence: TGCAGTGCTAGAGATACGCGGGGGATGCCTTACAATGAGCAGTTCTTC. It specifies CSARDTRGMPYNEQFF.

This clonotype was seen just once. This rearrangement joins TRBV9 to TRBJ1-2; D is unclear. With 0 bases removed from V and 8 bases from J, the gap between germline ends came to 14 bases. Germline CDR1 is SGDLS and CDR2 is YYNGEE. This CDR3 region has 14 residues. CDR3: CASSVDLTDWGYTF. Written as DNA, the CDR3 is TGTGCCAGCAGCGTAGATCTAACAGACTGGGGCTACACCTTC.